This T cell receptor (beta chain) was captured by sequencing in a study of cytomegalovirus exposure and HLA in healthy donors. The PCR made use of 60 Vbeta and 13 Jbeta primers. Method: immunoSEQ multiplex PCR; TCRdb's copy keeps in-frame clones and lacks some. The data contain 90,000 to 95,000 clones, 80% of them singletons. In the case of this clone: What it binds is not known.

This CDR3 is 12 amino acids long. Trimming removed 5 bases from V and 3 bases from J, with 7 bases in between. Looked up from germline, CDR1 is SSHAT and CDR2 is FNYEAQ (reference sequence). Points from the study as a whole: The study put some 150 TCR beta chains on its list as cytomegalovirus-associated.

This clonotype was sampled from a man aged 18 to 30 in good health and CMV-seronegative. The genes are TRBV7-7 and TRBJ2-5; D uncertain. The sample taken for sequencing was PBMCs. The chain's CDR3 is CASSQNKETQYF. CDR3 DNA sequence: TGTGCCAGCAGCCAGAACAAAGAGACCCAGTACTTC.